This T cell receptor (beta chain) stems from a study of blood T cell repertoires in COVID-19. Germline-derived CDR1 and CDR2 are SNHLY and FYNNEI. V lost 4 bases and J 8 bases, leaving 23 bases between the germline ends. This CDR3 comprises 16 residues. Generated by immunoSEQ multiplex PCR, the TCRdb table keeps only in-frame clones and is missing some. The sample has approximately 240,000 clones, approximately 79% seen once; the top ten hold about 4%. The TCR comes from a woman aged 40 to 49 with active or convalescent COVID-19. What was sequenced was peripheral blood. The rearrangement links TRBV2 to TRBJ1-2; TRBD1 might be the D (5 bases). CDR3 sequence reads: CASSVKLRQGVGGYTF. CDR3 in DNA: TGTGCCAGCAGTGTTAAGTTAAGGCAGGGCGTAGGCGGCTACACCTTC.